The clone carrying this TCR beta chain was detected a few times. Germline V gene data show CDR1 as LGHNA and CDR2 as YSLEER. This CDR3 comprises 14 residues. The V gene lost 0 bases and the J gene lost 8 bases, with 13 bases spanning the gap. The data derive from a study of CD8+CD57+ T cells in acquired aplastic anemia. The patients chosen for sequencing had shown expansion of CD8+CD57+ cells (detected by flow cytometry). Severe acquired aplastic anemia was present in all patients. Genomic DNA was employed as the template in profiling TCR beta VDJ and CDR3. TCRdb reprocessed the reads via MiXCR and lists one record per CDR3 protein. The table has hundreds of thousands of distinct CDR3 sequences, around 32% seen once.

The chain couples TRBV4-3 to TRBJ1-2; TRBD1 is a possible D gene (5 bases). Sequenced material: sorted CD4+, CD8+, or CD8+CD57+ T cells (not recorded which) from PBMCs. The clonotype comes from a human donor with aplastic anemia. For the CDR3, the DNA is TGCGCCAGCAGCCAAGATCCGGGGACGGGCGGCTACACCTTC. This translates into CASSQDPGTGGYTF.